This TCR beta chain was sequenced for a study of blood T cell repertoires in COVID-19. Study context: Researchers got acute and convalescent COVID-19 samples from the United States, Italy and Spain. Nucleic acid was either cDNA or gDNA, and it came from T cells, B-cell-depleted T cells, or PBMCs.

Germline values: CDR1 MNHEY, CDR2 SMNVEV (reference sequence). Trimming took 3 bases from V and 2 from J, leaving 7 bases between them. This CDR3 comprises 13 residues. Per the original data handling: Counts of nucleated cells, estimated from reference gene primer amplification, were obtained. Using immunoSEQ multiplex PCR, the repertoire was profiled, and TCRdb retains in-frame clones only, with some absent. V and J calls and clone size follow that table, whereas D and trimming were derived from the DNA. The profile shows roughly 57,000 clones, around 83% of them singletons. The sample comprised peripheral blood. The clonotype originates from a man under 40 with COVID-19, enrolled during active disease. V gene TRBV27 combines with J gene TRBJ1-1; the D is unclear. The CDR3 loop is CASSFGFNTEAFF. For the CDR3, the DNA is TGTGCCAGCAGTTTCGGGTTCAACACTGAAGCTTTCTTT.